This T cell receptor (beta chain) was retrieved from a study of memory CD4+ T cells and cytomegalovirus serostatus (dated by TCRdb to between 2017 and 2020). Context from the whole study: A total of some 35 healthy Belgian adults, of whom 9 were CMV seropositive and roughly 24 were CMV seronegative, were included in the cohort. CD4+ memory TCRbeta repertoires of a Belgian cohort with known cytomegalovirus serostatus were sequenced in order to replicate a published TCR-based CMV serostatus classifier. Overall study outcomes, separate from this receptor: Of 164 previously reported CMV-associated TCRbeta sequences, 67 appeared in the CD4+ memory repertoires, each in one to five individuals. CMV serostatus prediction reached a median bootstrapped AUC of roughly 0.96 with the original framework and around 0.91 with a US-trained random forest. Only CD4+CD45RO+ memory cells were sequenced, in contrast to the original study, which included naive and memory CD4+ and CD8+ populations. The results were interpreted as suggesting that the CMV-associated TCR signature is mostly present in the CD4+ memory repertoire. The original-framework classifier achieved a median bootstrapped AUC of about 0.94 with a 95% CI of 0.76-1.00 on the Belgian cohort.

Only a few counts were recorded for this clone. No antigen is known for it. No much larger clone is present one base from it, and per-base qualities are unavailable. A FACSAria II was used to sort memory CD4+ T cells, defined as single viable CD3+CD4+CD8-CD45RO+ cells. CMV serostatus was determined with a Roche Elecsys assay detecting serum IgG against CMV pp150, pp28, p38 and p52. Once the samples were thawed, total CD4+ T cells were enriched through positive selection using CD4 magnetic microbeads. The samples came from a different study that was designed specifically to examine the CD4+ T cell memory repertoire. Peripheral blood mononuclear cells were isolated and cryopreserved according to standard operating procedures, and serum was stored at -80 degrees C. Staining used CD3-PerCP (BW264/56), CD4-APC (RPA-T4), CD45RO-PE (UCHT1) and CD8-Pacific Orange (3B5) antibodies, with Sytox blue excluding non-viable cells.

There are 10 amino acids in the CDR3, from cysteine to phenylalanine inclusive. Only CDR3 DNA is held: 30 bases, read in frame from base 1. CDR1 and CDR2 (DFQATT, SNEGSKA) derive from the germline V gene (reference sequence). The V and J ends are trimmed by 0 bases and 8 bases, leaving 4 bases between them. The Quick-DNA Microprep Kit was used to extract genomic DNA from the sorted cells. Amplification of TCRbeta DNA was done with the immunoSEQ hsTCRbeta kit, following the protocol from the manufacturer. An Illumina MiSeq instrument was used to sequence the TCRbeta libraries. As for the original processing: Removing out-of-frame sequences left 2,204,828 distinct TCRbeta sequences, an average of around 67,000 per individual. Each individual was scored using the number of around 150 previously reported CMV-associated TCRbeta sequences that the individual carried and the total number of productive distinct TCRbeta sequences. A beta-binomial model was reimplemented in Python, and random forests from scikit-learn, run with default parameters, were trained on data from the US cohort. Classifier performance on the Belgian cohort was reported as the median AUC with percentile confidence intervals calculated over 10,000 bootstrap iterations. This is the immuneACCESS table as TCRdb keeps it, with only in-frame sequences that have V and J called. A part of the clones is gone; compared with another copy, unresolved V genes explain less than half, and the rest is unexplained. Clone size and V and J calls were adopted from that table, with D and trimming inferred from the DNA. This sample has around 25,000 clones in its table, and roughly 76% of those were observed once. About 1% of the sample goes to the ten largest clones.

The sequence links TRBV20-1 to TRBJ1-1; the D gene identity is not certain. Sequenced sample: memory CD4+ T cells from blood. This sequence originates from an adult in good health and CMV-seronegative. CDR3 region: CSARDREAFF. The nucleotide sequence reads TGCAGTGCTAGAGACAGGGAAGCTTTCTTT.